A selection of T cell receptor beta chains follows, all from one sample in a study of monozygotic twins with inflammatory bowel disease. From its re-call of the 5' RACE reads, TCRdb lists each CDR3 protein once, without DNA. The table lists around 200,000 distinct CDR3 sequences. The sample was blood. These receptors all stem from a human donor with ulcerative colitis or Crohn's disease, or a healthy co-twin of an affected twin (not recorded which). Each CDR3 is given with its conserved first and last residue. Each record gives: J gene, V gene, CDR3 protein.

J gene: TRBJ2-4; V gene: TRBV7-2; CDR3 protein: CASSLRAGGEAKNIQYF
J gene: TRBJ2-7; V gene: TRBV29-1; CDR3 protein: CSGREFGGVGEQYF
J gene: TRBJ2-7; V gene: TRBV24-1; CDR3 protein: CASGVPHLAAYEQYF
J gene: TRBJ2-3; V gene: TRBV12-3/TRBV12-4; CDR3 protein: CASSAATGRTDTQYF
J gene: TRBJ2-3; V gene: TRBV5-1; CDR3 protein: CASSQTRADTQYF
J gene: TRBJ1-5; V gene: TRBV6-6; CDR3 protein: CASSPRQSNQPQHF
J gene: TRBJ1-1; V gene: TRBV7-9; CDR3 protein: CASSLVPGVAFF
J gene: TRBJ1-2; V gene: TRBV5-1; CDR3 protein: CAIKQDRGPGYTF
J gene: TRBJ1-2; V gene: TRBV6-5; CDR3 protein: CASSYQGAGTYYGYTF
J gene: TRBJ2-3; V gene: TRBV7-2; CDR3 protein: CASSLLGASTDTQYF
J gene: TRBJ2-1; V gene: TRBV5-4; CDR3 protein: CASSLLDEQFF
J gene: TRBJ2-2; V gene: TRBV6-2/TRBV6-3; CDR3 protein: CASSSMRGLDTGELFF
J gene: TRBJ2-5; V gene: TRBV7-8; CDR3 protein: CASSSYRGEETQYF
J gene: TRBJ2-1; V gene: TRBV19; CDR3 protein: CASRRQGRNGEQFF
J gene: TRBJ2-3; V gene: TRBV4-1; CDR3 protein: CASSQLNLGFSTDTQYF
J gene: TRBJ1-2; V gene: TRBV18; CDR3 protein: CASSPTNRVNYGYTF
J gene: TRBJ2-1; V gene: TRBV24-1; CDR3 protein: CATSDRLASSYNEQFF
J gene: TRBJ1-2; V gene: TRBV6-5; CDR3 protein: CASSYSGEYYGYTF
J gene: TRBJ2-7; V gene: TRBV7-2; CDR3 protein: CASSPRAGEQYF
J gene: TRBJ2-2; V gene: TRBV11-2; CDR3 protein: CASSLGLASGELFF
J gene: TRBJ2-3; V gene: TRBV2; CDR3 protein: CASSEGGGSKNTQYF
J gene: TRBJ1-3; V gene: TRBV7-9; CDR3 protein: CASSPFSQGTIYF
J gene: TRBJ1-1; V gene: TRBV20-1; CDR3 protein: CSASRTVNTEAFF
J gene: TRBJ2-1; V gene: TRBV11-2; CDR3 protein: CASSTGGKGRYNEQFF
J gene: TRBJ1-2; V gene: TRBV12-3/TRBV12-4; CDR3 protein: CASSSHPQGHYGYTF
J gene: TRBJ2-5; V gene: TRBV5-1; CDR3 protein: CASSNLDRGMETQYF
J gene: TRBJ2-1; V gene: TRBV5-1; CDR3 protein: CASSLGDGNEQFF
J gene: TRBJ1-5; V gene: TRBV10-2; CDR3 protein: CATTATGTGNQPQHF
J gene: TRBJ2-5; V gene: TRBV7-8; CDR3 protein: CASSIVVGGETQYF
J gene: TRBJ1-2; V gene: TRBV7-3; CDR3 protein: CASSLGPFNGYTF
J gene: TRBJ2-1; V gene: TRBV7-9; CDR3 protein: CASSPETSGYNEQFF
J gene: TRBJ1-6; V gene: TRBV27; CDR3 protein: CASSSPSREGNSPLHF
J gene: TRBJ2-7; V gene: TRBV11-2; CDR3 protein: CASSLDPGPAAEQYF
J gene: TRBJ2-3; V gene: TRBV9; CDR3 protein: CASSAWDWPPDTQYF
J gene: TRBJ1-3; V gene: TRBV20-1; CDR3 protein: CSARTGNTIYF
J gene: TRBJ2-7; V gene: TRBV20-1; CDR3 protein: CSARGGRTYEQYF
J gene: TRBJ2-1; V gene: TRBV6-5; CDR3 protein: CASSYSNAGRNEQFF
J gene: TRBJ2-3; V gene: TRBV10-3; CDR3 protein: CAISPGKGTDTQYF
J gene: TRBJ1-1; V gene: TRBV20-1; CDR3 protein: CSAADGRKGVTEAFF
J gene: TRBJ1-1; V gene: TRBV12-3/TRBV12-4; CDR3 protein: CASSRQFGGLIEAFF
J gene: TRBJ1-4; V gene: TRBV19; CDR3 protein: CASKALATATNEKLFF
J gene: TRBJ2-5; V gene: TRBV7-9; CDR3 protein: CASSLAGGLEETQYF
J gene: TRBJ2-3; V gene: TRBV7-9; CDR3 protein: CASSLWLAGASTDTQYF
J gene: TRBJ1-2; V gene: TRBV6-6; CDR3 protein: CASRDTGIYGYTF